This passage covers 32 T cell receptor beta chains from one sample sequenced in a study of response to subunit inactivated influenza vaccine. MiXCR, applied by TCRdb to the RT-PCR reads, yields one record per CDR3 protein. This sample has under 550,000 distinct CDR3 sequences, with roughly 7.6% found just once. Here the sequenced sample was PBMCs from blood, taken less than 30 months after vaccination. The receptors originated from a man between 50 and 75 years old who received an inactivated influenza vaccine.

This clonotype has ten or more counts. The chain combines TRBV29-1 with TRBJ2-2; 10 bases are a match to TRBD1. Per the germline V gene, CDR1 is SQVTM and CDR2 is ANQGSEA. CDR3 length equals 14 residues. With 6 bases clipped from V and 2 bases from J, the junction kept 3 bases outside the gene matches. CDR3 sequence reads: CSVDRGPNTGELFF. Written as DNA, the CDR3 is TGCAGCGTCGACAGGGGGCCAAACACCGGGGAGCTGTTTTTT.

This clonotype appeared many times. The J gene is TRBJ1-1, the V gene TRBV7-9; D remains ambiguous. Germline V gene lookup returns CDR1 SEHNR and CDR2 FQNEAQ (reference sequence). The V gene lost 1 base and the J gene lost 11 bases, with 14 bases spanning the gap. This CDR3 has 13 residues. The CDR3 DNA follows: TGTGCCAGCAGCTTAGGGGAGACGGTGCGGGCTTTCTTT. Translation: CASSLGETVRAFF.

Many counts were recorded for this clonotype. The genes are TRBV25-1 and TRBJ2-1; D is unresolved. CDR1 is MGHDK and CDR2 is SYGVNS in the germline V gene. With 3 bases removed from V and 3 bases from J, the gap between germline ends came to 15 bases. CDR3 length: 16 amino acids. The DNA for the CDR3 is TGTGCCAGCAGTGAGTTTGGGGAACCAAACTACAATGAGCAGTTCTTC. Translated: CASSEFGEPNYNEQFF.

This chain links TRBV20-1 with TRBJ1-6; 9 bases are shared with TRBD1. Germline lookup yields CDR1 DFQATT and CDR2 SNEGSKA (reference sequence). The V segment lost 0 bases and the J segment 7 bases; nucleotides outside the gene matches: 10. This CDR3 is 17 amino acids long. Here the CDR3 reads CSARDRDRDTWNSPLHF. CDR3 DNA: TGCAGTGCTAGAGACCGGGACAGGGATACTTGGAATTCACCCCTCCACTTT.

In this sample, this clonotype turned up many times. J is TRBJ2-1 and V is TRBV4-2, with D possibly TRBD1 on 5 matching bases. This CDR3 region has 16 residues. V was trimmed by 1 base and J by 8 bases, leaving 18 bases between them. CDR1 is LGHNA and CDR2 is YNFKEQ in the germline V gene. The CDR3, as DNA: TGTGCCAGCAGCCAAGTAGGGCAGGGTAAAGGCTATGAGCAGTTCTTC. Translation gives CASSQVGQGKGYEQFF.

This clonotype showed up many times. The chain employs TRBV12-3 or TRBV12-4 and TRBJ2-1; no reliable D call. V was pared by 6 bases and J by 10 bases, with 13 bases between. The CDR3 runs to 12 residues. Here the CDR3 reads CASSKTLGEQFF. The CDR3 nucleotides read TGTGCCAGCAGCAAGACCCTCGGGGAGCAGTTCTTC.

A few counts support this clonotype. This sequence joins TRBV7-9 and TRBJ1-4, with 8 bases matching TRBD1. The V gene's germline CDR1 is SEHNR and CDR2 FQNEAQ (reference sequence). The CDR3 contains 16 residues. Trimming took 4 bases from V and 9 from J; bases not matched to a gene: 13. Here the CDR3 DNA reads TGTGCCAGCAGCTCAACTTGGACAGGGAGTGATAAAAAACTGTTTTTT. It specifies CASSSTWTGSDKKLFF.

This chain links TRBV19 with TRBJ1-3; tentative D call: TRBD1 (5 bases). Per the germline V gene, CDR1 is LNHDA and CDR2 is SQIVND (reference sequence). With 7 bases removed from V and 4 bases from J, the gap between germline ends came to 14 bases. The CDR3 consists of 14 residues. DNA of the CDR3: TGTGCCAGTACGACCGGGACCGGAGGAAACACCATATATTTT. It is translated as CASTTGTGGNTIYF.

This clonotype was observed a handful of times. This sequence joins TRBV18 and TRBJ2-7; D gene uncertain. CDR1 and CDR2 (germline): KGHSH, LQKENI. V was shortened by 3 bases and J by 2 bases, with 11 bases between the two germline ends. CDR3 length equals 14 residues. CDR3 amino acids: CASSPVSLTYEQYF. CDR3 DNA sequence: TGTGCCAGCTCACCGGTCAGCTTAACCTACGAGCAGTACTTC.

CDR3 bases: TGTGCCTGGAGTTTGGGGGGCTTAGAAAAACTGTTTTTT. Translating gives CAWSLGGLEKLFF. The chain links TRBV30 to TRBJ1-4; perhaps TRBD1 as D (6 bases). CDR1 is GTSNPN and CDR2 is SVGIG in the germline V gene (reference sequence). The CDR3 spans 13 residues. V was pared by 2 bases and J by 8 bases, with 12 bases between.

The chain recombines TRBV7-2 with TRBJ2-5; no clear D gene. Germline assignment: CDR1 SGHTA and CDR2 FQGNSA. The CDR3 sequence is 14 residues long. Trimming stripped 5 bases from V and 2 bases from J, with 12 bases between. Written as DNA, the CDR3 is TGTGCCAGCAGCCCTGGGATGGCTCAAGAGACCCAGTACTTC. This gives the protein CASSPGMAQETQYF. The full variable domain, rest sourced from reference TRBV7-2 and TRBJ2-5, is GAGVSQSPSNKVTEKGKDVELRCDPISGHTALYWYRQSLGQGLEFLIYFQGNSAPDKSGLPSDRFSAERTGGSVSTLTIQRTQQEDSAVYLCASSPGMAQETQYFGPGTRLLVL.

The CDR3 bases are TGTGCCAGCAGCCCAACGACGGAGACCCAGTACTTC. It yields the protein CASSPTTETQYF. The chain is built from TRBV7-2 and TRBJ2-5, with unresolved D. Trimming cost V 5 bases and J 5 bases, with 9 bases left between them. Germline values: CDR1 SGHTA, CDR2 FQGNSA. The CDR3 length is 12 residues.

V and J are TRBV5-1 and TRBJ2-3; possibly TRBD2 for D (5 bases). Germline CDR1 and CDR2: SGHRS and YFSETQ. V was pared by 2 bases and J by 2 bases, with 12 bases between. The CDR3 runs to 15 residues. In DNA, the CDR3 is TGCGCCAGCAGCTTTAGGCCTAGCCCCACAGATACGCAGTATTTT. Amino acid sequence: CASSFRPSPTDTQYF.

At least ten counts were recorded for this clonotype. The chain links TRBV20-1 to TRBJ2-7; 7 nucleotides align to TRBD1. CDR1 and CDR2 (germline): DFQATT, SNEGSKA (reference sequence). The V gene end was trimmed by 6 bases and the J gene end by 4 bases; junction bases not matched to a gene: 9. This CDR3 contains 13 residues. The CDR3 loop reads CSATNRGPYEQYF. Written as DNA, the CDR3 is TGCAGTGCGACTAACAGGGGCCCGTACGAGCAGTACTTC.

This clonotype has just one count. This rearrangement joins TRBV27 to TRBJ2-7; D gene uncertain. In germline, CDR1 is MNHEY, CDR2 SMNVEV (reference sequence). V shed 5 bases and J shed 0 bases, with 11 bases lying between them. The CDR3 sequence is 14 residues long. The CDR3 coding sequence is TGTGCCAGCAGTCCAAGTGCCCTCTCCTACGAGCAGTACTTC. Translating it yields CASSPSALSYEQYF.

DNA of the CDR3: TGCGCCAGCAGCTTCACTAGCGGGAGGGCCAATGAGCAGTTCTTC. This gives the protein CASSFTSGRANEQFF. The chain joins TRBV5-1 to TRBJ2-1, with 13 bases fitting TRBD2. The germline V gene encodes CDR1 SGHRS and CDR2 YFSETQ. The CDR3 length is 15 residues. J was trimmed by 6 bases and V by 2 bases; bases with no gene match: 2.

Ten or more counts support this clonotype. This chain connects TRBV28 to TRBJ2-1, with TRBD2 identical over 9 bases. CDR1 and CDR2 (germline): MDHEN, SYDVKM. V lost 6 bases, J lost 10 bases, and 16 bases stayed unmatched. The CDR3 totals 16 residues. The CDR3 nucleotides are TGTGCCAGCAGCCGAGTCGTCGCTAGCGGGGAGCAGGAGCAGTTCTTC. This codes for CASSRVVASGEQEQFF.

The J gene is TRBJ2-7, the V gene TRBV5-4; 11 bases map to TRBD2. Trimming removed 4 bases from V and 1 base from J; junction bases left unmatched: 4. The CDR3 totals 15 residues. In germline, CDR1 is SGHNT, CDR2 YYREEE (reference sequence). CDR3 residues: CASSRRTSGSYEQYF. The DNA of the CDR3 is TGTGCCAGCAGCCGAAGGACTAGCGGGTCCTACGAGCAGTACTTC.

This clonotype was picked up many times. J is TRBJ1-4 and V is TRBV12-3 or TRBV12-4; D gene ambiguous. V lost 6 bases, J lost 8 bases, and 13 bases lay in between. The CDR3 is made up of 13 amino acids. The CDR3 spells CASSQLRGEKLFF. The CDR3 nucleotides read TGTGCCAGCAGCCAGCTCCGGGGAGAAAAACTGTTTTTT.

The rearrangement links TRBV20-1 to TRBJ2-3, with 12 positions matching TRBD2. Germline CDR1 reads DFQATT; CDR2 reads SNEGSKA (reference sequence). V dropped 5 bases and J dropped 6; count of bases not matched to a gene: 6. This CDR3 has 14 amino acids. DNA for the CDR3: TGCAGTGCTCGACTAGCGGGAGAGGGGGATACGCAGTATTTT. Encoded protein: CSARLAGEGDTQYF.

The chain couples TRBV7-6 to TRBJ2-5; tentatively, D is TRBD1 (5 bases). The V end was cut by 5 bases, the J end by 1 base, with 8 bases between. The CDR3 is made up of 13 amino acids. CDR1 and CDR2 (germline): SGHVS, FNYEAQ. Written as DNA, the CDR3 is TGTGCCAGCAGCCGACAGCCCCAAGAGACCCAGTACTTC. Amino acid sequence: CASSRQPQETQYF.

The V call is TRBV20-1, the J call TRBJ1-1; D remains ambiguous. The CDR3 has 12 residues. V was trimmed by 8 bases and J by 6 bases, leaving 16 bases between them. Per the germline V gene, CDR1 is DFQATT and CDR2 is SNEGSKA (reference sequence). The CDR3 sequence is CSMFPGQAEAFF. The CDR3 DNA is TGCAGTATGTTCCCCGGGCAGGCTGAAGCTTTCTTT.

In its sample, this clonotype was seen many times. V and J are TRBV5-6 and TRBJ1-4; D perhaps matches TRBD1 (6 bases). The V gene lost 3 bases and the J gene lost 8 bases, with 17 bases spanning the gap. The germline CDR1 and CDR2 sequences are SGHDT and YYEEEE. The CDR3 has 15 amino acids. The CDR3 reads CASSYSTGPREKLFF. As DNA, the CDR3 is TGTGCCAGCAGCTATTCGACAGGACCAAGGGAAAAACTGTTTTTT.

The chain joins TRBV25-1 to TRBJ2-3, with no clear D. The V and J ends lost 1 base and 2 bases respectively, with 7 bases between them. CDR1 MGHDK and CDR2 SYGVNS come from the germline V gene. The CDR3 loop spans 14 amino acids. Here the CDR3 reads CASSEWAHTDTQYF. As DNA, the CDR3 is TGTGCCAGCAGTGAATGGGCCCACACAGATACGCAGTATTTT.

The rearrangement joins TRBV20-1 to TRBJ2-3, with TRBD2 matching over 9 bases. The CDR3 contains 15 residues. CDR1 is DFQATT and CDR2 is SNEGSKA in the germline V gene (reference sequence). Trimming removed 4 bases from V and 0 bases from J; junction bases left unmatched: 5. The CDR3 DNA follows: TGCAGTGCTACCAGAGCGGGGGGAAGCACAGATACGCAGTATTTT. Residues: CSATRAGGSTDTQYF.

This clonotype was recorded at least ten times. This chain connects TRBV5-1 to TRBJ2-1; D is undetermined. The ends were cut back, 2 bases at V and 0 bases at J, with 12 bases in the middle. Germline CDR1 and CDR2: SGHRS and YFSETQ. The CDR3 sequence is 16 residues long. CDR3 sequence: CASSFGFSSSYNEQFF. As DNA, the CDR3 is TGCGCCAGCAGCTTTGGATTCTCAAGCTCCTACAATGAGCAGTTCTTC.

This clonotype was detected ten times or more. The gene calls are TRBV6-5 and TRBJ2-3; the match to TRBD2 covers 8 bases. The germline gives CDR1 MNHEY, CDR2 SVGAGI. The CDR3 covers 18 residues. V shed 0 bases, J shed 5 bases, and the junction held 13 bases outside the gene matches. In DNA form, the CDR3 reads TGTGCCAGCAGTTACTCGATGCTGGCGGGAGGCCCAAAAGATACGCAGTATTTT. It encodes CASSYSMLAGGPKDTQYF.

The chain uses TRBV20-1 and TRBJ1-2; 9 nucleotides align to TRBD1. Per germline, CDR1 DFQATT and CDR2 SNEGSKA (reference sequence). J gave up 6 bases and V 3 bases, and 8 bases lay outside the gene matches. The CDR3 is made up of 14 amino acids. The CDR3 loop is CSASVADRGNGYTF. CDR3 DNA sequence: TGCAGTGCTAGCGTAGCGGACAGGGGTAATGGCTACACCTTC.

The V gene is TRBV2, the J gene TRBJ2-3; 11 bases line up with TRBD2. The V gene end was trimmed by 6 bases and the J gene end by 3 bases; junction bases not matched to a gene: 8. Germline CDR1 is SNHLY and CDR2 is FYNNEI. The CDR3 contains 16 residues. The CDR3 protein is CASRPSSGRRTDTQYF. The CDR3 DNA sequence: TGTGCCAGCAGACCTTCTAGCGGGAGGAGGACAGATACGCAGTATTTT.

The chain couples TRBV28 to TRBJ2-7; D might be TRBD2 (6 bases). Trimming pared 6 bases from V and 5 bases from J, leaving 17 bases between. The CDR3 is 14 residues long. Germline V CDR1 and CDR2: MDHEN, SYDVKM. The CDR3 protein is CASSFYAGHDEQYF. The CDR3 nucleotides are TGTGCCAGCAGCTTTTACGCGGGGCACGACGAGCAGTACTTC.

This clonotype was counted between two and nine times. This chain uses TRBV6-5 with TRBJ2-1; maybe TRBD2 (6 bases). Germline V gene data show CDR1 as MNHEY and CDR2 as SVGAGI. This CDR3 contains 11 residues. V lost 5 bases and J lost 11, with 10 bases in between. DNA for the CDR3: TGTGCCAGCAGTGACGGGAGCAAGCAGTTCTTC. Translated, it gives CASSDGSKQFF.

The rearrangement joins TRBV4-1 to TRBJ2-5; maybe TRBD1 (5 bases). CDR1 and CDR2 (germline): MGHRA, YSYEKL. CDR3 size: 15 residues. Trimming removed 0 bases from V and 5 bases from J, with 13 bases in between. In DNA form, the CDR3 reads TGCGCCAGCAGCCAAGATTTCCAGGGTGTGGAGACCCAGTACTTC. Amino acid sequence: CASSQDFQGVETQYF.